This TCR beta chain was sequenced in a study of CD8 T cells in Susac syndrome. Study at large: Treatment status at blood draw for the Susac syndrome patients was therapy-naive, corticosteroids, or intravenous immunoglobulin alone.

Negative isolation was applied to CD8+ and CD4+ T cells, and FACS enrichment was applied to TEMRA cells. This clonotype was found once. The germline CDR1 and CDR2 sequences are KGHDR and SFDVKD. The CDR3 covers 15 residues. The junction had 9 bases not matched to a gene; V was cut back by 9 bases and J by 3 bases. Roughly 0.5 to 1 ug RNA was reverse transcribed with random hexamers. TCR beta CDR3 was amplified by immunoSEQ multiplex PCR. This amplification extended across 54 Vbeta and 13 Jbeta segments. TCRdb passed the immunoSEQ multiplex PCR reads through MiXCR, listing each CDR3 protein once. The sample consists of roughly 250,000 distinct CDR3 sequences, 96% of them appearing once.

This chain connects TRBV24-1 to TRBJ2-1, with 8 bases identical to TRBD2. Sequencing was performed on CD4+ T cells from PBMCs. The TCR sequence derives from a human donor with Susac syndrome. Here the CDR3 reads CATGPRAGDYNEQFF. The CDR3, as DNA: TGTGCCACCGGCCCCAGAGCGGGGGACTACAATGAGCAGTTCTTC.